A selection of T cell receptor beta chains follows, all from one sample in a study of CD8 T cells in ankylosing spondylitis. TCRdb itself ran the 5' RACE reads through MiXCR, one entry per CDR3 protein. The sample has around 890,000 distinct CDR3 sequences, roughly 10% seen once. The sample comprised blood, either unsorted or a sorted T cell fraction (not recorded which). The receptors stem from a male donor with ankylosing spondylitis. Both conserved end residues are part of each CDR3. A D gene is named only where the DNA matches it firmly. Only some rows state a clone size, as once, few, many or a class for expanded clones.

clone_size: NA; d_call: NA; v_call: TRBV4-3; j_call: TRBJ1-3; cdr3_nt: TGCGCCAGCAGCCAAGATTCTGGACTCGAGGGAAACACCATATATTTT; cdr3_aa: CASSQDSGLEGNTIYF
clone_size: NA; d_call: TRBD2; v_call: TRBV4-1; j_call: TRBJ2-7; cdr3_nt: TGCGCCAGCAGGGGACTAGCGGGTAGGGGAACCTACGAGCAGTACTTC; cdr3_aa: CASRGLAGRGTYEQYF
clone_size: NA; d_call: TRBD2; v_call: TRBV20-1; j_call: TRBJ2-7; cdr3_nt: TGCAGTGCTAGTTCCCGACTAGCAACGGGGGAGCAGTACTTC; cdr3_aa: CSASSRLATGEQYF
clone_size: many; d_call: NA; v_call: TRBV7-2; j_call: TRBJ2-1; cdr3_nt: TGTGCCAGCAGCTTAGTCGGCGGAAACAATGAGCAGTTCTTC; cdr3_aa: CASSLVGGNNEQFF
clone_size: few; d_call: NA; v_call: TRBV20-1; j_call: TRBJ1-1; cdr3_nt: TGCAGTGTACCACACTTGAACACTGAAGCTTTCTTT; cdr3_aa: CSVPHLNTEAFF
clone_size: few; d_call: TRBD1; v_call: TRBV20-1; j_call: TRBJ1-2; cdr3_nt: TGCAGTGCGGACAGGGGTTACTATGGCTACACCTTC; cdr3_aa: CSADRGYYGYTF
clone_size: few; d_call: NA; v_call: TRBV12-3/TRBV12-4; j_call: TRBJ1-1; cdr3_nt: TGTGCCAGCAGCCTATCCGGGACATTGAACACTGAAGCTTTCTTT; cdr3_aa: CASSLSGTLNTEAFF
clone_size: many; d_call: NA; v_call: TRBV4-3; j_call: TRBJ1-2; cdr3_nt: TGCGCCAGCAGCCGTCTTTCAGGGCCTAACTATGGCTACACCTTC; cdr3_aa: CASSRLSGPNYGYTF
clone_size: NA; d_call: NA; v_call: TRBV6-5; j_call: TRBJ1-1; cdr3_nt: TGTGCCAGCAACCCCAAGTGGGGGGAAGCTTTCTTT; cdr3_aa: CASNPKWGEAFF
clone_size: NA; d_call: NA; v_call: TRBV6-4; j_call: TRBJ2-1; cdr3_nt: TGTGCCAGCAGTGAACAGGCCAACTACAATGAGCAGTTCTTC; cdr3_aa: CASSEQANYNEQFF
clone_size: few; d_call: NA; v_call: TRBV20-1; j_call: TRBJ1-2; cdr3_nt: TGCAGTGCCCCCGATCTTTGGTTAGGGGCGCGAGGCTACACCTTC; cdr3_aa: CSAPDLWLGARGYTF
clone_size: NA; d_call: TRBD2; v_call: TRBV20-1; j_call: TRBJ2-1; cdr3_nt: TGCAGTGCTAGAGATAGGACTAGCGCTCGTCGGGAGTTCTTC; cdr3_aa: CSARDRTSARREFF
clone_size: NA; d_call: NA; v_call: TRBV4-2; j_call: TRBJ2-6; cdr3_nt: TGTGCCAGCAGCCTCAAGGGGACCGGGGCCAACGTCCTGACTTTC; cdr3_aa: CASSLKGTGANVLTF
clone_size: NA; d_call: NA; v_call: TRBV20-1; j_call: TRBJ2-7; cdr3_nt: TGCAGTGCTAGTGGCGGGGACGGCTACGAGCAGTACTTC; cdr3_aa: CSASGGDGYEQYF
clone_size: few; d_call: TRBD1; v_call: TRBV6-4; j_call: TRBJ2-5; cdr3_nt: TGTGCCCCCCCGAGGGGGCGGATAGAGACCCAGTACTTC; cdr3_aa: CAPPRGRIETQYF
clone_size: NA; d_call: TRBD2; v_call: TRBV7-2; j_call: TRBJ2-3; cdr3_nt: TGTGCCAGCAGCTTAGTGGGAGGGATAGCGGCAGATACGCAGTATTTT; cdr3_aa: CASSLVGGIAADTQYF
clone_size: NA; d_call: NA; v_call: TRBV29-1; j_call: TRBJ2-3; cdr3_nt: TGCAGCGCTACCGCGGCGGGAAGCACAGATACGCAGTATTTT; cdr3_aa: CSATAAGSTDTQYF
clone_size: few; d_call: NA; v_call: TRBV15; j_call: TRBJ2-1; cdr3_nt: TGTGCCACCAGCAGAGATCGTGTCGAGTGGCAGTTCTTC; cdr3_aa: CATSRDRVEWQFF
clone_size: many; d_call: NA; v_call: TRBV12-3/TRBV12-4; j_call: TRBJ2-1; cdr3_nt: TGTGCCAGCAGCTCTCATGGTGAGCAGTTCTTC; cdr3_aa: CASSSHGEQFF
clone_size: NA; d_call: TRBD1; v_call: TRBV20-1; j_call: TRBJ2-7; cdr3_nt: TGCAGTGCTACCAGACCCGCGTGGGGACAGGGCTCCTACGAGCAGTACTTC; cdr3_aa: CSATRPAWGQGSYEQYF
clone_size: few; d_call: TRBD1; v_call: TRBV10-3; j_call: TRBJ2-2; cdr3_nt: TGTGCCACCGCAAGATGGGGGGACAGGGACACCGGGGAGCTGTTTTTT; cdr3_aa: CATARWGDRDTGELFF
clone_size: many; d_call: TRBD1; v_call: TRBV12-3/TRBV12-4; j_call: TRBJ1-6; cdr3_nt: TGTGCCAGCAGTTTAGAGGCAGGGGGAAATTCACCCCTCCACTTT; cdr3_aa: CASSLEAGGNSPLHF
clone_size: many; d_call: TRBD2; v_call: TRBV4-3; j_call: TRBJ2-3; cdr3_nt: TGCGCCAGCAGCCTCCATGGACTAGCGAGCACAGATACGCAGTATTTT; cdr3_aa: CASSLHGLASTDTQYF
clone_size: few; d_call: TRBD1; v_call: TRBV28; j_call: TRBJ2-7; cdr3_nt: TGTGCCAGCAGTTCCCCAGGACAGGGCCTCTCCTACGAGCAGTACTTC; cdr3_aa: CASSSPGQGLSYEQYF
clone_size: NA; d_call: TRBD1; v_call: TRBV4-3; j_call: TRBJ1-2; cdr3_nt: TGCGCCAGCAGCCAAGCGGCCGACAGGGGAGCTAACTATGGCTACACCTTC; cdr3_aa: CASSQAADRGANYGYTF
clone_size: many; d_call: TRBD2; v_call: TRBV12-3/TRBV12-4; j_call: TRBJ2-3; cdr3_nt: TGTGCCAGCAGTTCGGGCGGGGGGCTCACAGATACGCAGTATTTT; cdr3_aa: CASSSGGGLTDTQYF
clone_size: few; d_call: TRBD1; v_call: TRBV5-1; j_call: TRBJ2-5; cdr3_nt: TGCGCCAGCAGTTTAGGACAGGGGAACGGAGAGACCCAGTACTTC; cdr3_aa: CASSLGQGNGETQYF
clone_size: many; d_call: NA; v_call: TRBV29-1; j_call: TRBJ2-3; cdr3_nt: TGCAGCGTTGAGGGGCAGGGGGGTGCGGATACGCAGTATTTT; cdr3_aa: CSVEGQGGADTQYF
clone_size: many; d_call: NA; v_call: TRBV5-1; j_call: TRBJ1-6; cdr3_nt: TGCGCCAGCAGCTTGGTTGGAGACTCTTCAACCTATAATTCACCCCTCCACTTT; cdr3_aa: CASSLVGDSSTYNSPLHF
clone_size: NA; d_call: TRBD1; v_call: TRBV6-2/TRBV6-3; j_call: TRBJ2-3; cdr3_nt: TGTGCCACCAAGGGGACAGGAGACAGGGCGCAGTATTTT; cdr3_aa: CATKGTGDRAQYF
clone_size: many; d_call: TRBD1; v_call: TRBV7-2; j_call: TRBJ2-7; cdr3_nt: TGTGCCAGCAGCTCCCAACAGGGGGCGGCCTACGAGCAGTACTTC; cdr3_aa: CASSSQQGAAYEQYF
clone_size: many; d_call: NA; v_call: TRBV29-1; j_call: TRBJ1-2; cdr3_nt: TGCAGCGTTGAAGATCAGGGGAGCTATGGCTACACCTTC; cdr3_aa: CSVEDQGSYGYTF
clone_size: few; d_call: NA; v_call: TRBV28; j_call: TRBJ2-6; cdr3_nt: TGTGCCATCCAATGGGCCAACGTCCTGACTTTC; cdr3_aa: CAIQWANVLTF
clone_size: many; d_call: NA; v_call: TRBV6-6; j_call: TRBJ1-5; cdr3_nt: TGTGCCAGCAGTGGAACTACGGGTCAGCCCCAGCATTTT; cdr3_aa: CASSGTTGQPQHF
clone_size: NA; d_call: NA; v_call: TRBV10-3; j_call: TRBJ1-6; cdr3_nt: TGTGCCATCAAGTCCTCGGGCCCATCACCCCTCCACTTT; cdr3_aa: CAIKSSGPSPLHF
clone_size: NA; d_call: NA; v_call: TRBV30; j_call: TRBJ2-1; cdr3_nt: TGTGCCTGGAGTAGAGGCGGAGGGGTTTCATATGAGCAGTTCTTC; cdr3_aa: CAWSRGGGVSYEQFF
clone_size: few; d_call: TRBD1; v_call: TRBV6-2/TRBV6-3; j_call: TRBJ2-3; cdr3_nt: TGTGCCAGCAGTTACGGCGGGACAGGAGATACGCAGTATTTT; cdr3_aa: CASSYGGTGDTQYF
clone_size: NA; d_call: NA; v_call: TRBV29-1; j_call: TRBJ2-3; cdr3_nt: TGCAGCGTAGTTATCTACACAGATACGCAGTATTTT; cdr3_aa: CSVVIYTDTQYF
clone_size: NA; d_call: TRBD1; v_call: TRBV7-2; j_call: TRBJ1-2; cdr3_nt: TGTGCCAGCAGCTTAACGGGACAGCAAAACTATGGCTACACCTTC; cdr3_aa: CASSLTGQQNYGYTF
clone_size: few; d_call: TRBD1; v_call: TRBV6-5; j_call: TRBJ1-2; cdr3_nt: TGTGCCAGCAGTTACTCCGACAGGGAAGATGGCTACACCTTC; cdr3_aa: CASSYSDREDGYTF
clone_size: few; d_call: NA; v_call: TRBV29-1; j_call: TRBJ2-2; cdr3_nt: TGCAGCGTTGCCCCGTCGAGCACCGGGGAGCTGTTTTTT; cdr3_aa: CSVAPSSTGELFF
clone_size: few; d_call: NA; v_call: TRBV10-3; j_call: TRBJ1-1; cdr3_nt: TGTGCCATCAGTGAGTCGGGGCAGGGGACTGAAGCTTTCTTT; cdr3_aa: CAISESGQGTEAFF
clone_size: many; d_call: NA; v_call: TRBV5-1; j_call: TRBJ2-7; cdr3_nt: TGCGCCAGCAGCCCGGACACAAATTACTACGAGCAGTACTTC; cdr3_aa: CASSPDTNYYEQYF
clone_size: NA; d_call: TRBD2; v_call: TRBV7-6; j_call: TRBJ2-1; cdr3_nt: TGTGCCAGCAGCTCCGACCCGTTTAGCGGGAGTGGAAATGAGCAGTTCTTC; cdr3_aa: CASSSDPFSGSGNEQFF
clone_size: many; d_call: NA; v_call: TRBV12-3/TRBV12-4; j_call: TRBJ1-6; cdr3_nt: TGTGCCAGCAGTCTTAGGGGGGTCACCCTCCACTTT; cdr3_aa: CASSLRGVTLHF
clone_size: few; d_call: NA; v_call: TRBV6-1; j_call: TRBJ1-4; cdr3_nt: TGTGCCAGCAGTGAATTCGGGACGTCTAATGAAAAACTGTTTTTT; cdr3_aa: CASSEFGTSNEKLFF
clone_size: NA; d_call: NA; v_call: TRBV6-1; j_call: TRBJ1-5; cdr3_nt: TGTGCCAGCACATCTGGGCTGGTTCAGCCCCAGCATTTT; cdr3_aa: CASTSGLVQPQHF
clone_size: NA; d_call: TRBD2; v_call: TRBV10-1; j_call: TRBJ2-1; cdr3_nt: TGCGCCAGCAGTGAGGAAGCGGGAGTAGGAGAGCAGTTCTTC; cdr3_aa: CASSEEAGVGEQFF
clone_size: NA; d_call: NA; v_call: TRBV20-1; j_call: TRBJ1-6; cdr3_nt: TGCAGTGCTGAGGATCGGGGGAGAGGCTCACCCCTCCACTTT; cdr3_aa: CSAEDRGRGSPLHF